These T cell receptor beta chains were read from a single sample in a study of PD-1 blockade in classical Hodgkin lymphoma. Libraries were prepared by immunoSEQ multiplex PCR; TCRdb keeps only in-frame clonotypes and omits some of them. This table has 25,000 to 35,000 clones, 80% to 90% appearing once. This specimen was CD4+ T cells from blood, taken before the fourth cycle of nivolumab. The origin of the receptors is a human donor with classical Hodgkin lymphoma. The CDR3 runs from the conserved cysteine through the conserved F or W. The order of the fields is V gene, D gene, J gene, clone size, CDR3 DNA, CDR3 protein. D genes are given only for firm matches. The size field is filled for only some rows; it gives once, few, many or a size class.

TRBV18	NA	TRBJ1-1	NA	TGTGCCAGCTCACCACAGAACGCTGAAGCTTTCTTT	CASSPQNAEAFF
TRBV6-1	TRBD1	TRBJ2-2	NA	TGTGCCAGCAGGCCCGACAGGGGGCAAACCGGGGAGCTGTTTTTT	CASRPDRGQTGELFF
TRBV19	NA	TRBJ1-5	few	TGTGCCAGTACACCAGACCTACAACAGAGGCCCCAGCATTTT	CASTPDLQQRPQHF
TRBV5-1	NA	TRBJ2-7	once	TGCGCCAGCAGCTTGGATGGCGGGGGCACCTACGAGCAGTACTTC	CASSLDGGGTYEQYF
TRBV5-1	NA	TRBJ1-3	NA	TGCGCCAGCAGCCCCCGAACCGGAGAAGGAAACACCATATATTTT	CASSPRTGEGNTIYF
TRBV6-5	NA	TRBJ1-2	NA	TGTGCCAGCAGTTATGGCCGACTTGAAGGGCTTGGCTACACCTTC	CASSYGRLEGLGYTF
TRBV6-6	TRBD1	TRBJ2-7	NA	TGTGCCAGCAGTGACGCCCGGGACAGCTCCTACGAGCAGTACTTC	CASSDARDSSYEQYF
TRBV5-1	NA	TRBJ2-3	NA	TGCGCCAGCAGCTTAGGGGGGACCACAGATACGCAGTATTTT	CASSLGGTTDTQYF
TRBV5-1	NA	TRBJ2-5	NA	TGCGCCAGCAGCTTGGTGGGGGGCGTCGAGACCCAGTACTTC	CASSLVGGVETQYF
TRBV5-1	NA	TRBJ2-2	NA	TGCGCCAGCAGCTCGCCGGGACTCTTGAACACCGGGGAGCTGTTTTTT	CASSSPGLLNTGELFF
TRBV5-1	TRBD1	TRBJ1-6	few	TGCGCCAGCAGCGTAAAGCAGGGGGCCGGTAATTCACCCCTCCACTTT	CASSVKQGAGNSPLHF
TRBV30	NA	TRBJ1-1	NA	TGTGCCTGGAGTCCGATATCCACTGAAGCTTTCTTT	CAWSPISTEAFF
TRBV6-1	TRBD1	TRBJ1-1	NA	TGTGCCAGCAGTGGCCGGGACAGGGGCCCGAGTACTGAAGCTTTCTTT	CASSGRDRGPSTEAFF
TRBV6-5	TRBD1	TRBJ1-6	NA	TGTGCCAGCAGTTCGGGGGGACAGGGGCATTCACCCCTCCACTTT	CASSSGGQGHSPLHF
TRBV5-1	NA	TRBJ1-4	NA	TGCGCCAGCAGCTTGTTGAACGGTGAAAAACTGTTTTTT	CASSLLNGEKLFF
TRBV6-5	NA	TRBJ2-1	once	TGTGCCAGCAGTTACAATCCTACTGGGAACTACAATGAGCAGTTCTTC	CASSYNPTGNYNEQFF
TRBV18	NA	TRBJ1-1	NA	TGTGCCAGCTCACCAACAGGGTCGGTGGACACTGAAGCTTTCTTT	CASSPTGSVDTEAFF
TRBV2	TRBD1	TRBJ2-7	NA	TGTGCCGGACAGGGTCGAAGGGCCTACGAGCAGTACTTC	CAGQGRRAYEQYF
TRBV19	NA	TRBJ1-1	few	TGTGCCAGTAGTATAAATGGCAACATGAACACTGAAGCTTTCTTT	CASSINGNMNTEAFF
TRBV6-6	NA	TRBJ2-4	NA	TGTGCCAGCACCGAAGGCGGGGTCGAGGGAAACATTCAGTACTTC	CASTEGGVEGNIQYF
TRBV7-4	NA	TRBJ1-5	NA	TGTGCCAGCAACCAAGCTAAGAGAGACAGAGAGTATAGCAATCAGCCCCAGCATTTT	CASNQAKRDREYSNQPQHF
TRBV7-9	TRBD1	TRBJ1-2	NA	TGTGCCAGCAGCCGACGACCGGGACAGGGGGCTGATGGCTACACCTTC	CASSRRPGQGADGYTF
TRBV9	NA	TRBJ2-1	NA	TGTGCCAGCAGCGTAGTAGGCGGGGGCTCTTACAATGAGCAGTTCTTC	CASSVVGGGSYNEQFF
TRBV19	NA	TRBJ1-5	NA	TGTGCCAGTAGTATAATTAGGGGTTTAAACCAGCCCCAGCATTTT	CASSIIRGLNQPQHF
TRBV5-1	NA	TRBJ1-1	NA	TGCGCCAGCAGCTTGGATGGGGACGGGAACACTGAAGCTTTCTTT	CASSLDGDGNTEAFF
TRBV11-2	NA	TRBJ1-3	NA	TGTGCCAGCAGCTTAAGCCAGGGCGTATCTGGAAACACCATATATTTT	CASSLSQGVSGNTIYF
TRBV18	TRBD1	TRBJ2-4	NA	TGTGCCAGCTCACCGGGACAGGGGGTTACCAAAAACATTCAGTACTTC	CASSPGQGVTKNIQYF
TRBV7-8	NA	TRBJ1-1	NA	TGTGCCAGCAGCTTAGAAAGAGGAAGGCCGGCTTTCTTT	CASSLERGRPAFF
TRBV5-1	TRBD2	TRBJ2-3	NA	TGCGCCAGCAGCTTTGCTAGAGCGGGGGGCGGCACAGATACGCAGTATTTT	CASSFARAGGGTDTQYF
TRBV18	TRBD1	TRBJ1-1	NA	TGTGCCAGCTCACCACGTGACAGGGACACTGAAGCTTTCTTT	CASSPRDRDTEAFF
TRBV11-3	NA	TRBJ2-3	NA	TGTGCCAGCAGCTTGGGGGGCACAGATACGCAGTATTTT	CASSLGGTDTQYF
TRBV10-3	NA	TRBJ2-2	NA	TGTGCCATCAGTGAGTGGCAGTCGAACACCGGGGAGCTGTTTTTT	CAISEWQSNTGELFF
TRBV5-1	NA	TRBJ2-3	NA	TGCGCCAGCAACAAAAAGTCAACAGATACGCAGTATTTT	CASNKKSTDTQYF
TRBV5-1	NA	TRBJ2-2	NA	TGCGCCAGCAGCTTGCGGGCACCCGCGAACACCGGGGAGCTGTTTTTT	CASSLRAPANTGELFF
TRBV6-1	NA	TRBJ1-5	few	TGTGCCAGCAGTGAATACAGGGATCAGCCCCAGCATTTT	CASSEYRDQPQHF
TRBV11-2	NA	TRBJ2-1	NA	TGTGCCAGCTCCCGGGTGAGCTCCTACAATGAGCAGTTCTTC	CASSRVSSYNEQFF
TRBV5-1	NA	TRBJ1-3	NA	TGCGCCAGCAGCTTCACGGGCCAAAACTCTGGAAACACCATATATTTT	CASSFTGQNSGNTIYF
TRBV7-9	NA	TRBJ1-1	NA	TGTGCCAGCTTAAGGTCGGGGGCTTTGAACACTGAAGCTTTCTTT	CASLRSGALNTEAFF
TRBV5-1	TRBD2	TRBJ2-3	NA	TGCGCCAGCAGTCTCGGGGGGGCGCGGGATACGCAGTATTTT	CASSLGGARDTQYF
TRBV27	NA	TRBJ2-1	NA	TGTGCCAGCAAACAGGGGCCGCGGGGACTTTTTCCCGGTGAGCAGTTCTTC	CASKQGPRGLFPGEQFF
TRBV5-1	NA	TRBJ2-7	NA	TGCGCCAGCAGCTTACAAACCGGGACCTACCACGAGCAGTACTTC	CASSLQTGTYHEQYF